Listed below are T cell receptor beta chains from one sample, sequenced in a study of regulatory T cells in long-lasting Graves disease. MiXCR, run by TCRdb on the multiplex PCR reads, gives a single entry per CDR3 protein. The repertoire holds around 460,000 distinct CDR3 sequences, approximately 21% seen once, with 6.5% to 9% in the top ten. Sequenced material: peripheral blood mononuclear cells (PBMCs), taken when the disease was refractory, from a patient treated with antithyroid drugs. The source of these receptors is a female donor with Graves disease. The CDR3 runs from the conserved cysteine through the conserved F or W. A D gene is named only where the DNA matches it firmly. Clone size, where shown, is once, few, many, or a class for clones that have expanded.

J | V | size | D | CDR3 | DNA
TRBJ2-4 | TRBV6-2/TRBV6-3 | few | TRBD1 | CASSYSKQGAENIQYF | TGTGCCAGCAGTTACTCGAAACAGGGGGCGGAAAACATTCAGTACTTC
TRBJ1-1 | TRBV2 | - | - | CASGEAHALSTEAFF | TGTGCCAGCGGTGAAGCCCACGCATTGAGCACTGAAGCTTTCTTT
TRBJ1-3 | TRBV28 | many | - | CASSPTRGSGNTIYF | TGTGCCAGCAGCCCCACACGGGGCTCTGGAAACACCATATATTTT
TRBJ2-7 | TRBV7-2 | - | - | CASSPNRNTLHEQYF | TGTGCCAGCAGCCCCAACCGGAATACCCTCCACGAGCAGTACTTC
TRBJ1-2 | TRBV27 | many | - | CASSPYPIRTLNRDGYTF | TGTGCCAGCAGTCCATACCCAATACGGACGTTGAATAGGGATGGCTACACCTTC
TRBJ2-2 | TRBV27 | - | - | CASSLWAGSNTGELFF | TGTGCCAGCAGTTTATGGGCAGGGTCGAACACCGGGGAGCTGTTTTTT
TRBJ1-1 | TRBV7-9 | few | - | CASRPAVNTEAFF | TGTGCCAGCAGACCCGCCGTGAACACTGAAGCTTTCTTT
TRBJ2-3 | TRBV12-3/TRBV12-4 | many | TRBD2 | CASSQRAGGTSTDTQYF | TGTGCCAGCAGTCAAAGAGCGGGAGGTACTAGCACAGATACGCAGTATTTT
TRBJ1-5 | TRBV12-3/TRBV12-4 | many | - | CASTGGFNQPQHF | TGTGCCAGCACGGGGGGCTTTAATCAGCCCCAGCATTTT
TRBJ2-1 | TRBV12-3/TRBV12-4 | - | TRBD2 | CASRTGTRNYEQFF | TGTGCCAGCAGAACCGGGACTAGGAATTATGAGCAGTTCTTC
TRBJ2-5 | TRBV7-9 | many | - | CASSRPGPETQYF | TGTGCCAGCAGCCGACCAGGGCCAGAGACCCAGTACTTC
TRBJ1-4 | TRBV12-5 | many | - | CASGWLLPHRVGNEKLFF | TGTGCTAGTGGTTGGCTCCTTCCGCACAGGGTGGGGAATGAAAAACTGTTTTTT
TRBJ2-1 | TRBV12-3/TRBV12-4 | few | - | CASSLRRGEQFF | TGTGCCAGCAGTTTACGGCGGGGTGAGCAGTTCTTC
TRBJ2-6 | TRBV6-2/TRBV6-3 | many | TRBD1 | CAVRDSSSGANVLTF | TGTGCCGTCCGGGACAGTAGCTCTGGGGCCAACGTCCTGACTTTC
TRBJ1-2 | TRBV15 | - | - | CATSRDTSGYTF | TGTGCCACCAGCAGAGACACCTCTGGCTACACCTTC
TRBJ1-3 | TRBV3-1 | - | TRBD1 | CASSLQGVSGNTIYF | TGTGCCAGCAGCCTTCAGGGGGTATCCGGAAACACCATATATTTT
TRBJ1-4 | TRBV5-5 | many | - | CASSLVAGEF | TGTGCCAGCAGCTTGGTTGCAGGGGAATTT
TRBJ1-4 | TRBV28 | - | - | CAGSQGTNEKLFF | TGTGCCGGATCTCAGGGAACTAATGAAAAACTGTTTTTT
TRBJ1-6 | TRBV13 | - | - | CASSLQPKVYGASPLHF | TGTGCCAGCAGCTTACAACCAAAGGTATATGGGGCCTCACCCCTCCACTTT
TRBJ2-5 | TRBV19 | - | TRBD1 | CASSISGQGPETQYF | TGTGCCAGTAGTATATCGGGACAGGGCCCAGAGACCCAGTACTTC
TRBJ1-1 | TRBV6-1 | many | - | CASSEVQNTEAFF | TGTGCCAGCAGTGAAGTGCAGAACACTGAAGCTTTCTTT
TRBJ2-5 | TRBV12-3/TRBV12-4 | many | - | CASSPPDPTQMETQYF | TGTGCCAGCAGTCCACCGGACCCTACCCAAATGGAGACCCAGTACTTC
TRBJ1-4 | TRBV7-2 | - | - | CASSLEQGINEKLFF | TGTGCCAGCAGCTTAGAGCAGGGGATTAATGAAAAACTGTTTTTT
TRBJ2-2 | TRBV28 | - | - | CASSPAAANTGELFF | TGTGCCAGCAGCCCGGCGGCCGCGAACACCGGGGAGCTGTTTTTT
TRBJ1-2 | TRBV2 | many | TRBD1 | CARTAGQGAYYGYTF | TGTGCCAGAACGGCGGGACAGGGGGCGTATTATGGCTACACCTTC
TRBJ2-5 | TRBV7-2 | many | TRBD2 | CASSLTFSGGTQYF | TGTGCCAGCAGCTTAACCTTCAGCGGGGGGACCCAGTACTTC
TRBJ2-7 | TRBV7-8 | many | TRBD1 | CASTKDRVRNVYEQYF | TGTGCCAGCACCAAGGACAGGGTGAGAAATGTGTACGAGCAGTACTTC
TRBJ2-3 | TRBV5-1 | once | - | CASSLEDFTDTQYF | TGCGCCAGCAGCTTGGAAGACTTCACAGATACGCAGTATTTT
TRBJ2-3 | TRBV28 | few | TRBD2 | CASVSPSGGLNTDTQYF | TGTGCCAGCGTCTCCCCGAGCGGGGGACTTAACACAGATACGCAGTATTTT
TRBJ1-3 | TRBV5-1 | - | - | CASSTGTGIDTIYF | TGCGCCAGCAGCACCGGGACGGGGATAGACACCATATATTTT
TRBJ1-1 | TRBV6-1 | many | - | CASSQKRIEAFF | TGTGCCAGCAGCCAGAAACGGATTGAAGCTTTCTTT
TRBJ2-5 | TRBV28 | many | - | CASSFEGVQETQYF | TGTGCCAGCAGTTTCGAGGGGGTCCAAGAGACCCAGTACTTC
TRBJ2-7 | TRBV6-1 | many | - | CASTQDNHEQYF | TGTGCCAGCACCCAGGACAACCACGAGCAGTACTTC